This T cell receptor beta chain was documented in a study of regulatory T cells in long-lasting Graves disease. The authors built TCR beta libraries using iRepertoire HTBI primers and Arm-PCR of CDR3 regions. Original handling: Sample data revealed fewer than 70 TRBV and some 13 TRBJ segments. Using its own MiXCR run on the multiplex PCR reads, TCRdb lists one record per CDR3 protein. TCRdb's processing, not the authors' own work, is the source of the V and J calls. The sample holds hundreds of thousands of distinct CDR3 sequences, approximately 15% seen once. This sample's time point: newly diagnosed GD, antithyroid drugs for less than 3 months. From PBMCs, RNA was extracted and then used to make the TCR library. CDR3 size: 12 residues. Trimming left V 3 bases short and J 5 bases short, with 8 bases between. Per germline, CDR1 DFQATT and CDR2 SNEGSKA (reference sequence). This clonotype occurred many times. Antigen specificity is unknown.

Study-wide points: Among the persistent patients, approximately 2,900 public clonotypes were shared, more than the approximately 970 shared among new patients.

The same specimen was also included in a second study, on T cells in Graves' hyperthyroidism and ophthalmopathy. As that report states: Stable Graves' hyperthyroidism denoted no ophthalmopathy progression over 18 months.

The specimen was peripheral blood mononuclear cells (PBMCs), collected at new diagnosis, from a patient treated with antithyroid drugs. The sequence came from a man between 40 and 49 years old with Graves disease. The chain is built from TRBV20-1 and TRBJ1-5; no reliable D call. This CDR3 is CSASNSDQPQHF. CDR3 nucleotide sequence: TGCAGTGCTAGTAACAGCGATCAGCCCCAGCATTTT.